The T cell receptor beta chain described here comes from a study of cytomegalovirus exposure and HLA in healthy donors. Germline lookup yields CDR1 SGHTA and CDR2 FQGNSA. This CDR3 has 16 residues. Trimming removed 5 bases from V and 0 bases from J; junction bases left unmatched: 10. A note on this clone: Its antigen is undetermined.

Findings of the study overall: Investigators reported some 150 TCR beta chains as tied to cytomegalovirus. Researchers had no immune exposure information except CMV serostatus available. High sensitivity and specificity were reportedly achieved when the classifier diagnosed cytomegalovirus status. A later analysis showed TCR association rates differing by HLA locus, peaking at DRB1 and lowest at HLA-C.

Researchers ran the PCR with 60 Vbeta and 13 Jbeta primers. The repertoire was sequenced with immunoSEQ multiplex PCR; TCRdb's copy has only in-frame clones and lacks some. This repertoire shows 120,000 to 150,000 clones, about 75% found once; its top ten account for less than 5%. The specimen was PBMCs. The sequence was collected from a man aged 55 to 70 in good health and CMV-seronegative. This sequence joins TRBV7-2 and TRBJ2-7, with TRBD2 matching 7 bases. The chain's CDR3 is CASSKTPGTTSYEQYF. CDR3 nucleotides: TGTGCCAGCAGCAAGACTCCCGGGACTACCTCCTACGAGCAGTACTTC. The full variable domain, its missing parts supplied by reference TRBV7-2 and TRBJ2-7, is GAGVSQSPSNKVTEKGKDVELRCDPISGHTALYWYRQSLGQGLEFLIYFQGNSAPDKSGLPSDRFSAERTGGSVSTLTIQRTQQEDSAVYLCASSKTPGTTSYEQYFGPGTRLTVT.